This T cell receptor beta chain comes out of a study of graft-versus-host responses after intestinal transplantation. Across the whole study: Each of the recipients got a multivisceral, liver-intestinal, or isolated intestinal transplant.

This clone has a handful of counts. V was clipped by 4 bases and J by 3 bases; unmatched bases: 10. Germline loops: CDR1 SQVTM, CDR2 ANQGSEA. This CDR3 contains 15 residues. Produced via immunoSEQ multiplex PCR; TCRdb's table is partial and in-frame only. The table has around 13,000 clones, about 31% seen once. Plated together were some 200,000 CFSE-labeled responder cells and some 200,000 irradiated, violet-dye-labeled stimulator cells. CD4 and CD8 responders that proliferated in the reaction were FACS-sorted. Overall study findings and caveats: Recipient bone marrow held GvH clones, some seen earlier in ileum or blood. Allografts of one patient group, those with graft-donor T cell macrochimerism, had high graft-versus-host to host-versus-graft clonal ratios.

Sequenced material: alloreactive CD8+ T cells from a mixed lymphocyte reaction culture, taken before intestinal transplant. The subset is: CFSE-low proliferating T cells sorted from roughly six-day pre-transplant mixed lymphocyte reaction (GvH or HvG direction). This TCR derives from a human patient who received an intestinal transplant. V and J are TRBV29-1 and TRBJ2-7, with 9 bases matching TRBD1. This CDR3 reads CSVARAGTGRYEQYF. CDR3 in DNA: TGCAGCGTTGCACGGGCCGGGACAGGGCGCTACGAGCAGTACTTC.